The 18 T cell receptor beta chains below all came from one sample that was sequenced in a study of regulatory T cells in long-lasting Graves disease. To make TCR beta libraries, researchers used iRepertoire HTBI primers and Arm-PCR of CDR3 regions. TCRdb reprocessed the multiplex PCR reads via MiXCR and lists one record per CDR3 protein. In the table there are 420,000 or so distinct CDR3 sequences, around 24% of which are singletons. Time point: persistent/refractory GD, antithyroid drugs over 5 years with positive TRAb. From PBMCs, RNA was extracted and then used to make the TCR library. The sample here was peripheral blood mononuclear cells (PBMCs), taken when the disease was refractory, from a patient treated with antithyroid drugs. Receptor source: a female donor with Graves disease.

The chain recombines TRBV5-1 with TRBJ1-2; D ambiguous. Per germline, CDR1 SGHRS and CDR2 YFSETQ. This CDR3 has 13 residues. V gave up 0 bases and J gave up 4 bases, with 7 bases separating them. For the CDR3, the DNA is TGCGCCAGCAGCTTGGCGGCGGGCTATGGCTACACCTTC. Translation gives CASSLAAGYGYTF.

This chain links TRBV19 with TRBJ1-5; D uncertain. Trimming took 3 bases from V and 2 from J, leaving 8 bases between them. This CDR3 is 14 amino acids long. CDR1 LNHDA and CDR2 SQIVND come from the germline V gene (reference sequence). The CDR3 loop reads CASSILEGNQPQHF. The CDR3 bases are TGTGCCAGTAGTATTCTAGAGGGCAATCAGCCCCAGCATTTT.

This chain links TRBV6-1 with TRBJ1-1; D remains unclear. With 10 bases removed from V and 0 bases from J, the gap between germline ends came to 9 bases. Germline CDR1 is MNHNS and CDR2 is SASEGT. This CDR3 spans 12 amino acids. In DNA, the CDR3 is TGTGCCACCGTCAGTCTGAACACTGAAGCTTTCTTT. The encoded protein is CATVSLNTEAFF.

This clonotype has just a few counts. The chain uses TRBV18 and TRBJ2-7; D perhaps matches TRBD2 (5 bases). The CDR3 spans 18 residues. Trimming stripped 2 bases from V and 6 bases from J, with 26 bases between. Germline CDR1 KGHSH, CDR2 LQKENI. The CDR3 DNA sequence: TGTGCCAGCTCACCAATTGGCTTTTCGCAGTTAGTGGGGAGCGAGCAGTACTTC. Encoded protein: CASSPIGFSQLVGSEQYF.

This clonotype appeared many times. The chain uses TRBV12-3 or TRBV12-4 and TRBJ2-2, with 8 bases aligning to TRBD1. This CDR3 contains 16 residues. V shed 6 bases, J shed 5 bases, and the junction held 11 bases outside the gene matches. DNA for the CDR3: TGTGCCAGCAGGCCAGGGGGCACGGTGAGGACCGGGGAGCTGTTTTTT. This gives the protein CASRPGGTVRTGELFF.

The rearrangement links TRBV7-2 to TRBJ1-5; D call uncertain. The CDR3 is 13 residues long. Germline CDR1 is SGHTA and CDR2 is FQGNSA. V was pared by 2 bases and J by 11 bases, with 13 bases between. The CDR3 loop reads CASSLLYGIAQHF. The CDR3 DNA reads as TGTGCCAGCAGCTTATTGTACGGGATAGCCCAGCATTTT.

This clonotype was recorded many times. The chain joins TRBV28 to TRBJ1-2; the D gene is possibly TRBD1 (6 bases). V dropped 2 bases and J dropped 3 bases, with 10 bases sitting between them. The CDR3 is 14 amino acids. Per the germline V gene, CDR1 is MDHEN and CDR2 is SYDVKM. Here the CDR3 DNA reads TGTGCCAGCAGTTTACGGACAGAATACTATGGCTACACCTTC. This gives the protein CASSLRTEYYGYTF.

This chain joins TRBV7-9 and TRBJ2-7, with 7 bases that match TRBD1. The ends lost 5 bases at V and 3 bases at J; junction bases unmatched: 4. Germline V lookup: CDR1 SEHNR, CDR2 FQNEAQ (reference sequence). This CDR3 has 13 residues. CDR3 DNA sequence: TGTGCCAGCAGCCGACAGGGTGTCTACGAGCAGTACTTC. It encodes CASSRQGVYEQYF.

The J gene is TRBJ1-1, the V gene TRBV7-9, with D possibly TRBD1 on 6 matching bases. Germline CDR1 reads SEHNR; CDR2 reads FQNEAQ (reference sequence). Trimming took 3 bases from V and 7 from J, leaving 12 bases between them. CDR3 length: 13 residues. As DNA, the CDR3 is TGTGCCAGCAGCTTTACGTGGACAGTTGAAGCTTTCTTT. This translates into CASSFTWTVEAFF.

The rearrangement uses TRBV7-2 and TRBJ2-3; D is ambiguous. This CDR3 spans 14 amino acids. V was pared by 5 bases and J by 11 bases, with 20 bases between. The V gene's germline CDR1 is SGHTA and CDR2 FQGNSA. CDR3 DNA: TGTGCCAGCAGCCCGCTCTCTGGTAGCACGGGGCAGTATTTT. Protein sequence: CASSPLSGSTGQYF.

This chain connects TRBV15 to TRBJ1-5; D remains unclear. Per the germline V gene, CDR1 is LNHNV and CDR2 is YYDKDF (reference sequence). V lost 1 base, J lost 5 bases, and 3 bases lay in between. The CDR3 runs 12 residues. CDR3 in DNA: TGTGCCACCAGCAGAGGTGATCAGCCCCAGCATTTT. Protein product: CATSRGDQPQHF.

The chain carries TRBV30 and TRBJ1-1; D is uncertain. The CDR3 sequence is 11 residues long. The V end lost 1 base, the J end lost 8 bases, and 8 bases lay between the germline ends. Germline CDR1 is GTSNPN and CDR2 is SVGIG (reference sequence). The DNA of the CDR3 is TGTGCCTGGAGTGGGCCTTCGGAAGCTTTCTTT. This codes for CAWSGPSEAFF.

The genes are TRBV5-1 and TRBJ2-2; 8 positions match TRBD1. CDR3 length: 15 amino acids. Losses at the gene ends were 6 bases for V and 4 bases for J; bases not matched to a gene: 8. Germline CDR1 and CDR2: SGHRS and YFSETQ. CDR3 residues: CASTPRGLGTGELFF. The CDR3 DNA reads TGCGCCAGCACTCCCAGGGGGCTGGGCACCGGGGAGCTGTTTTTT.

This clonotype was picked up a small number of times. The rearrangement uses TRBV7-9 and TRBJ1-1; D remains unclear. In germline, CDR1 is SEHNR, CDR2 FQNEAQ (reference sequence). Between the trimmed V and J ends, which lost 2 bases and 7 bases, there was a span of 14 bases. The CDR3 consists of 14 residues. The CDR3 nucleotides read TGTGCCAGCAGCTTAACCGGTGGGCGCGGTGAAGCTTTCTTT. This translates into CASSLTGGRGEAFF.

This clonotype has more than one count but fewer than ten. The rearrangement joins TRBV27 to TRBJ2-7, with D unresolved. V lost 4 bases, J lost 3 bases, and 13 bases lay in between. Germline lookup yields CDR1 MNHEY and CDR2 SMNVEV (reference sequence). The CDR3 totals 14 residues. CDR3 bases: TGTGCCAGCAGTTCACCAGGAAATATCTACGAGCAGTACTTC. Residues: CASSSPGNIYEQYF.

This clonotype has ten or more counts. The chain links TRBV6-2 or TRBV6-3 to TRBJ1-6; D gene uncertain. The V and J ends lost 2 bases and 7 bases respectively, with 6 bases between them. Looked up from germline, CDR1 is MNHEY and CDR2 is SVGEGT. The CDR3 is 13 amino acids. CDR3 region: CASSYTGNSPLHF. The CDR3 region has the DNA TGTGCCAGCAGTTACACTGGGAATTCACCCCTCCACTTT.

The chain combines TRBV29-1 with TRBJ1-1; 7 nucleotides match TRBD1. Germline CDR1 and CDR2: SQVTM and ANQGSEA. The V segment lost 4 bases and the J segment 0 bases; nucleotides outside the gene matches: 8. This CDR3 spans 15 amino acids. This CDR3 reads CSVGSLGQLNTEAFF. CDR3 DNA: TGCAGCGTTGGGAGTCTGGGACAGTTGAACACTGAAGCTTTCTTT. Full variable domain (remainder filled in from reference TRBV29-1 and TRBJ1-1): SAVISQKPSRDICQRGTSLTIQCQVDSQVTMMFWYRQQPGQSLTLIATANQGSEATYESGFVIDKFPISRPNLTFSTLTVSNMSPEDSSIYLCSVGSLGQLNTEAFFGQGTRLTVV.

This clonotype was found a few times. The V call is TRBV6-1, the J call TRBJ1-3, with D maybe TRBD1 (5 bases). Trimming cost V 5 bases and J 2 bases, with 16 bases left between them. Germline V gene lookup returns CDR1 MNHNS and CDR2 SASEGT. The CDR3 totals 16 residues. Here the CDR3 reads CASSKSTGDPGNTIYF. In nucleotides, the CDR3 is TGTGCCAGCAGTAAGAGTACAGGAGACCCTGGAAACACCATATATTTT.